These 9 T cell receptor beta chains share one sample of origin, sequenced in a study of type 1 and type 2 diabetes patients. Amplification started from genomic DNA. Amplification of the beta chain CDR3 used 30 forward and 13 reverse multiplex primers. From the multiplex PCR reads, TCRdb called clonotypes with MiXCR, one entry per CDR3 protein. There are 270,000 or so distinct CDR3 sequences in the sample; around 50% occur only once, and approximately 14% lies in the top ten. Sequencing was carried out using peripheral blood mononuclear cells (PBMCs). These TCRs come from a man younger than 35 with type 2 diabetes.

V is TRBV6-5 and J is TRBJ2-3, with D unresolved. CDR1 MNHEY and CDR2 SVGAGI come from the germline V gene. The germline V and J ends were trimmed by 0 bases and 3 bases, with 10 bases remaining between them. There are 15 residues in the CDR3. CDR3 loop: CASSYSWVETDTQYF. CDR3 bases: TGTGCCAGCAGTTACTCGTGGGTAGAAACAGATACGCAGTATTTT.

V usage is TRBV19 and J usage is TRBJ1-2; D is ambiguous. This CDR3 is 14 amino acids long. CDR1 and CDR2 from the germline V gene are LNHDA and SQIVND (reference sequence). V gave up 7 bases and J gave up 4 bases, with 16 bases separating them. The CDR3 region has the DNA TGTGCCAGTACTCAACCCTCAGGCAGCTATGGCTACACCTTC. Residues: CASTQPSGSYGYTF.

V is TRBV19 and J is TRBJ1-1; D is unclear. The CDR3 consists of 14 residues. CDR1 LNHDA and CDR2 SQIVND come from the germline V gene (reference sequence). V shed 8 bases and J shed 3 bases, with 16 bases lying between them. CDR3 sequence: CASHQRVADTEAFF. CDR3 in DNA: TGTGCCAGTCACCAGAGGGTGGCGGACACTGAAGCTTTCTTT.

Regarding this clonotype: It may be a read error: a sequence one base away is much more abundant. Because it lacks the conserved phenylalanine or tryptophan at the end, this CDR3 is likely a read error. This rearrangement joins TRBV6-6 to TRBJ1-4; TRBD1 might be the D (5 bases). This CDR3 has 13 amino acids. Germline V gives CDR1 MNHNY, CDR2 SVGAGI (reference sequence). V was pared by 7 bases and J by 8 bases, with 14 bases between. The CDR3 bases are TGTGCCAGCATGGGTGGGGCGGGAGAAAAACTGTTTCTT. Translated, it gives CASMGGAGEKLFL.

V is TRBV11-2 and J is TRBJ2-7; 8 positions agree with TRBD1. The CDR3 has 13 amino acids. Germline trimming cut 8 bases from V and 0 bases from J; bases unmatched to any gene: 3. Germline loops: CDR1 SGHAT, CDR2 FQNNGV. The CDR3: CASQGASSYEQYF. The DNA for the CDR3 is TGTGCCAGCCAGGGGGCGAGCTCCTACGAGCAGTACTTC.

The table lists this clonotype with a few counts. This chain joins TRBV30 and TRBJ2-7, with 9 bases matching TRBD1. Trimming took 5 bases from V and 2 from J; bases not matched to a gene: 7. The germline CDR1 and CDR2 sequences are GTSNPN and SVGIG (reference sequence). The CDR3 length is 14 residues. The CDR3 is CAWGSGTGPYEQYF. The CDR3 DNA is TGTGCCTGGGGCTCCGGGACAGGGCCCTACGAGCAGTACTTC.

In this sample, this clonotype is medium-sized. The V call is TRBV7-2, the J call TRBJ2-3; TRBD2 matches at 7 bases. CDR3 size: 14 residues. Germline V gene data show CDR1 as SGHTA and CDR2 as FQGNSA. V shed 10 bases and J 6 bases; nucleotides not matched to a gene: 13. The CDR3 loop reads CATSPGLPPDTQYF. CDR3 coding DNA: TGTGCCACCTCTCCGGGACTACCCCCGGATACGCAGTATTTT.

The genes are TRBV12-3 or TRBV12-4 and TRBJ1-1; TRBD1 matches at 7 bases. The CDR3 has 15 amino acids. With 6 bases clipped from V and 4 bases from J, the junction kept 11 bases outside the gene matches. CDR3 in DNA: TGTGCCAGCAGCCAAAGCGCGACAGGGATCACTGAAGCTTTCTTT. Translating it yields CASSQSATGITEAFF.

The DNA of the CDR3 is TGCAGTGCTAGCCTAGAGAGCGGGGGGGATAGGACGCAGTACTTC. It codes for CSASLESGGDRTQYF. V usage is TRBV20-1 and J usage is TRBJ2-7; 10 bases are a match to TRBD2. Germline values: CDR1 DFQATT, CDR2 SNEGSKA (reference sequence). V was clipped by 3 bases and J by 9 bases; unmatched bases: 14. The CDR3 runs to 15 residues.